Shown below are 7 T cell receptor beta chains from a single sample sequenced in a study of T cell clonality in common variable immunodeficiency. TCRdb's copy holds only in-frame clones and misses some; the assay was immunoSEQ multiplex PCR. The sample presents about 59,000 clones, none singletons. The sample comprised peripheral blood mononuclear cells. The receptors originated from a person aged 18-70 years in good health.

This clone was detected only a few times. The CDR3 DNA, read in part, is TGTGCCAGCAGTAGCGGGGGGGGTAATGAG. Residues: CASSSGGGNE. In full, the CDR3 is CASSSGGGNEQFF. The genes are TRBV11-2 and TRBJ2-1; 11 bases line up with TRBD2. Read sequence stops 3 residues before the CDR3 end, and the germline J gene provides the missing end. The V segment lost 6 bases and the J segment 7 bases; nucleotides outside the gene matches: 2. The CDR3 totals 13 residues. From germline, CDR1 is SGHAT and CDR2 FQNNGV.

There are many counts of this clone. CDR3 loop: CASRATGGPDTQYF. The covered CDR3 bases are TGTGCCAGCAGAGCCACAGGGGGTCCAGATACG. The chain carries TRBV5-4 and TRBJ2-3; 8 bases agree with TRBD1. The CDR3 is cut off 3 residues early in the read; its end comes from the germline J gene. J lost 4 bases, V lost 5 bases, and 6 bases had no gene match. The CDR3 runs 14 residues. The germline V gene encodes CDR1 SGHNT and CDR2 YYREEE (reference sequence).

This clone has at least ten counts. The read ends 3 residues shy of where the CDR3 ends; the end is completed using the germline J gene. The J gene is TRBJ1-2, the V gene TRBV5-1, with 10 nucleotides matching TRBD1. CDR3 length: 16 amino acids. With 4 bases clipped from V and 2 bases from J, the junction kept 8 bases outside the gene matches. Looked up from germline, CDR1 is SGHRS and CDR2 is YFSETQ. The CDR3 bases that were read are TGCGCCAGCAGCCGGACAGGGGGGGGATCAAACTATGGC. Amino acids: CASSRTGGGSNYG. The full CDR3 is CASSRTGGGSNYGYTF. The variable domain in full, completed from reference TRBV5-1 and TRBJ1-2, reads KAGVTQTPRYLIKTRGQQVTLSCSPISGHRSVSWYQQTPGQGLQFLFEYFSETQRNKGNFPGRFSGRQFSNSRSEMNVSTLELGDSALYLCASSRTGGGSNYGYTFGSGTRLTVV.

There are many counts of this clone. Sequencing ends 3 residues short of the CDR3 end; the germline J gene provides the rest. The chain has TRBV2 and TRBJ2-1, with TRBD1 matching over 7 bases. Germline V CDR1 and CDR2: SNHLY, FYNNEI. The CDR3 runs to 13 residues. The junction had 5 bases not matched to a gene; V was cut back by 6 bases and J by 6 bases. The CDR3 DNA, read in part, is TGTGCCAGCAGACTCGGGACAGTCAATGAG. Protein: CASRLGTVNE. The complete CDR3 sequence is CASRLGTVNEQFF.

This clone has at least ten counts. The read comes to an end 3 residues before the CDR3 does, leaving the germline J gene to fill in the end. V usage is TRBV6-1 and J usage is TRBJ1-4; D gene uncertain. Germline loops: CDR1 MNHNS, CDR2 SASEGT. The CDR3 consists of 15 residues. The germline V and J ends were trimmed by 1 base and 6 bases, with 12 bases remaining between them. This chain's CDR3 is CASSEVWTGDEKLFF. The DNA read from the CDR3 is TGTGCCAGCAGTGAAGTATGGACCGGGGATGAAAAA.

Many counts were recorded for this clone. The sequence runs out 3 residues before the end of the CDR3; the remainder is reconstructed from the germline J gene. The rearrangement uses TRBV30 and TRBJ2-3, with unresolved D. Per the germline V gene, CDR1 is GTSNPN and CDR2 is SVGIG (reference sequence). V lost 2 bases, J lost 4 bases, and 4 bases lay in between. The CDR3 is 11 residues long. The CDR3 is CAWSLADTQYF. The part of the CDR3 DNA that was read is TGTGCCTGGAGTCTCGCAGATACG.

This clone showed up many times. The CDR3 DNA, read in part, is TGCAGTGCTAGATTAGATGTTCCAGGCAGCTCTGGGGCCAACGTC. Amino acid sequence: CSARLDVPGSSGANV. The entire CDR3 is CSARLDVPGSSGANVLTF. The chain uses TRBV20-1 and TRBJ2-6; D gene unclear. The CDR3 is cut off 3 residues early in the read; its end comes from the germline J gene. CDR3 length equals 18 residues. From germline, CDR1 is DFQATT and CDR2 SNEGSKA (reference sequence). V gave up 2 bases and J gave up 0 bases, with 17 bases separating them.